One sample yielded the 18 T cell receptor beta chains listed below, sequenced in a study of cytomegalovirus exposure and HLA in healthy donors. Both 60 Vbeta primers and 13 Jbeta primers went into the PCR. Sequencing was performed with immunoSEQ multiplex PCR; in TCRdb, only in-frame clones are kept and a portion is missing. The profile covers 95,000 to 100,000 clones, with under 85% appearing a single time and roughly 2% taken by the ten largest. Input material: PBMCs. The receptors come from a woman aged 40 to 50 in good health and CMV-seronegative.

This clone is a singleton in its sample. The V and J genes are TRBV27 and TRBJ1-5; 8 bases line up with TRBD1. The germline V gene encodes CDR1 MNHEY and CDR2 SMNVEV (reference sequence). The CDR3 runs 14 residues. V shed 4 bases, J shed 4 bases, and the junction held 3 bases outside the gene matches. The CDR3 DNA follows: TGTGCCAGCAGTTCCGGGACAGGTAATCAGCCCCAGCATTTT. This codes for CASSSGTGNQPQHF.

The rearrangement uses TRBV14 and TRBJ2-3; D is possibly TRBD2 (6 bases). Trimming took 0 bases from V and 3 from J, leaving 13 bases between them. There are 16 residues in the CDR3. Germline CDR1 reads SGHDN; CDR2 reads FVKESK. The CDR3 here is CASSQDVGGSTDTQYF. CDR3 sequence (DNA): TGTGCCAGCAGCCAAGACGTTGGGGGGTCTACAGATACGCAGTATTTT.

V is TRBV30 and J is TRBJ2-7, with a weak D call TRBD2 (5 bases). The CDR3 covers 14 residues. The V and J ends lost 0 bases and 5 bases respectively, with 14 bases between them. The germline V gene encodes CDR1 GTSNPN and CDR2 SVGIG (reference sequence). The CDR3 sequence: CAWSVSWVGNEQYF. In DNA, the CDR3 is TGTGCCTGGAGTGTTAGCTGGGTCGGGAACGAGCAGTACTTC.

There are a few counts of this clone. This chain uses TRBV6-1 with TRBJ2-7; 13 bases fit TRBD2. Germline CDR1 and CDR2: MNHNS and SASEGT. The CDR3 is made up of 15 amino acids. V was pared by 6 bases and J by 5 bases, with 7 bases of the junction left unmatched. CDR3 loop: CASRSSGLAGHEQYF. The CDR3, as DNA: TGTGCCAGCAGGTCCTCGGGACTAGCGGGGCACGAGCAGTACTTC.

This chain connects TRBV9 to TRBJ2-3, with 7 bases matching TRBD1. This CDR3 contains 14 residues. Looked up from germline, CDR1 is SGDLS and CDR2 is YYNGEE. The V segment lost 3 bases and the J segment 1 base; nucleotides outside the gene matches: 2. This chain's CDR3 is CASSEGQRTDTQYF. The CDR3, as DNA: TGTGCCAGCAGCGAGGGACAGCGCACAGATACGCAGTATTTT.

The chain has TRBV30 and TRBJ2-2, with D maybe TRBD1 (6 bases). V was clipped by 2 bases and J by 6 bases, with 19 bases between them. Per the germline V gene, CDR1 is GTSNPN and CDR2 is SVGIG (reference sequence). This CDR3 is 16 amino acids long. The CDR3 loop reads CAWSLPGTPGAGELFF. DNA for the CDR3: TGTGCCTGGAGTCTACCCGGGACACCAGGCGCCGGGGAGCTGTTTTTT.

J is TRBJ2-5 and V is TRBV5-4, with D perhaps matching TRBD1 (5 bases). The J call may not be correct, given that the DNA end is closer to TRBJ2-7. The CDR3 length is 13 residues. Germline V gene data show CDR1 as SGHNT and CDR2 as YYREEE (reference sequence). The CDR3 is CASSRQGLYEQYF. The DNA of the CDR3 is TGTGCCAGCAGCCGGCAGGGCCTCTACGAGCAGTACTTC.

The chain links TRBV7-6 to TRBJ2-2, with D unclear. CDR1 SGHVS and CDR2 FNYEAQ come from the germline V gene. The CDR3 totals 16 residues. Trimming left V 5 bases short and J 3 bases short, with 16 bases between. The CDR3 loop reads CASSPAANIYTGELFF. CDR3 in DNA: TGTGCCAGCAGCCCCGCCGCCAACATTTACACCGGGGAGCTGTTTTTT.

This chain links TRBV4-1 with TRBJ2-3; TRBD2 matches at 11 bases. CDR3 size: 17 residues. Germline V gene lookup returns CDR1 MGHRA and CDR2 YSYEKL. V shed 5 bases, J shed 3 bases, and the junction held 10 bases outside the gene matches. CDR3 in DNA: TGCGCCAGCAGCATTATCCTAGCGGGGGGTCCTACAGATACGCAGTATTTT. Its protein is CASSIILAGGPTDTQYF.

The chain carries TRBV28 and TRBJ1-5, with D maybe TRBD1 (6 bases). V was pared by 3 bases and J by 2 bases, with 17 bases between. CDR1 and CDR2 from the germline V gene are MDHEN and SYDVKM. CDR3 length: 17 residues. The CDR3 here is CASSFRDTLEGNQPQHF. The CDR3 DNA sequence: TGTGCCAGCAGTTTCCGGGACACCCTCGAGGGCAATCAGCCCCAGCATTTT.

Turning to this clone: A junction boundary mismatches the germline segment, possibly from a read error. The chain recombines TRBV30 with TRBJ1-6, with D uncertain. The CDR3 extends over 11 amino acids. Germline lookup yields CDR1 GTSNPN and CDR2 SVGIG (reference sequence). CDR3 nucleotides: TGTGCCTGTCAAACTAATTCCCCCCTCCACTTT. This encodes CACQTNSPLHF.

The rearrangement joins TRBV7-2 to TRBJ2-7; tentative D call: TRBD2 (6 bases). Deletions cut 5 bases from V and 7 bases from J, with 15 bases between. Germline V gene sequence: CDR1 SGHTA, CDR2 FQGNSA. This CDR3 comprises 13 residues. This CDR3 is CASSLIGSNEQYF. DNA for the CDR3: TGTGCCAGCAGCCTGATCGGGAGCAATGAGCAGTACTTC.

This chain connects TRBV28 to TRBJ1-1; D ambiguous. V was cut by 5 bases and J by 0 bases, with 4 bases left in between. Germline V gene data show CDR1 as MDHEN and CDR2 as SYDVKM. There are 12 residues in the CDR3. The DNA of the CDR3 is TGTGCCAGCAGTCATCTGAACACTGAAGCTTTCTTT. This translates into CASSHLNTEAFF.

In nucleotides, the CDR3 is TGTGCCAGCAGTTACCCAAACAGGGGACAGGGAAACACCATATATTTT. This translates into CASSYPNRGQGNTIYF. The chain combines TRBV6-5 with TRBJ1-3; 7 nucleotides agree with TRBD1. The CDR3 sequence is 16 residues long. J lost 4 bases, V lost 2 bases, and 8 bases had no gene match. Per the germline V gene, CDR1 is MNHEY and CDR2 is SVGAGI.

This sequence joins TRBV5-8 and TRBJ1-5; weak D call: TRBD1 (5 bases). The CDR3 runs 14 residues. Trimming took 4 bases from V and 2 from J, leaving 10 bases between them. Germline V gene sequence: CDR1 SGHTS, CDR2 YDEGEE. The CDR3 nucleotides read TGTGCCAGCAGCCCTCGGGGGGGCAATCAGCCCCAGCATTTT. As protein: CASSPRGGNQPQHF.

V is TRBV4-2 and J is TRBJ2-3; D remains unclear. From germline, CDR1 is LGHNA and CDR2 YNFKEQ. This CDR3 contains 17 residues. V was trimmed by 0 bases and J by 0 bases, leaving 13 bases between them. The CDR3 region is CASSQDLFGSSTDTQYF. CDR3 sequence (DNA): TGTGCCAGCAGCCAAGATCTTTTCGGTTCTAGCACAGATACGCAGTATTTT.

This sequence joins TRBV25-1 and TRBJ2-5; 10 nucleotides agree with TRBD1. Looked up from germline, CDR1 is MGHDK and CDR2 is SYGVNS. Trimming cost V 3 bases and J 2 bases; bases outside gene matches: 6. The CDR3 sequence is 16 residues long. The CDR3 DNA is TGTGCCAGCAGTGACATCGGGACAGGGGCGCAAGAGACCCAGTACTTC. It encodes CASSDIGTGAQETQYF.

V and J are TRBV7-6 and TRBJ2-3, with 8 positions matching TRBD2. The CDR3 sequence is 18 residues long. Per germline, CDR1 SGHVS and CDR2 FNYEAQ. J gave up 1 base and V 1 base, and 10 bases lay outside the gene matches. The CDR3 DNA follows: TGTGCCAGCAGCTTAGTCGTCCTAGCGGGTTCTGGCACAGATACGCAGTATTTT. Translated: CASSLVVLAGSGTDTQYF.